The clone carrying this T cell receptor beta chain has ten or more counts. Its specificity is unknown. This record belongs to a study of early T cells in non-severe SARS-CoV-2 infection. About the study: The input, bulk RNA from unsorted whole blood, was sequenced, and chains were unpaired.

Researchers tagged individual cDNA molecules with unique molecular identifiers. TCRdb fed the 5' RACE reads into MiXCR, producing one record per CDR3 protein. The table shows 35,000 to 55,000 distinct CDR3 sequences, with around 10% occurring only once. CDR3 size: 14 residues. Unmatched junction bases numbered 12, after V lost 6 bases and J lost 8 bases. Germline CDR1 ENHRY, CDR2 SYGVKD. Study results and caveats: Private and CD4 specificities were missed by VDJdb matching, skewed to anti-spike CD8.

Sequencing used whole blood. This receptor was identified in an adult who was a healthcare worker with PCR-confirmed SARS-CoV-2 infection or an uninfected control (not recorded which). The chain has TRBV10-3 and TRBJ1-2, with TRBD1 matching 7 bases. Here the CDR3 DNA reads TGTGCCATCAGGGAGGAGGTCACAGGGGTCGGCTACACCTTC. It codes for CAIREEVTGVGYTF.